The 21 T cell receptor beta chains below come from one sample, sequenced in a study of cytomegalovirus exposure and HLA in healthy donors. The primer mix had 60 Vbeta and 13 Jbeta primers. TCRdb's copy holds only in-frame clones and misses some; the assay was immunoSEQ multiplex PCR. The table includes 100,000 to 120,000 clones, 60% to 85% detected once. Specimen: PBMCs. The receptors here all came from a woman aged 25 to 39 in good health and CMV-seronegative.

This clone was detected only a few times. This CDR3 is also generated by other DNA sequences in the sample. The chain carries TRBV30 and TRBJ1-2; 7 bases are shared with TRBD1. The germline V gene encodes CDR1 GTSNPN and CDR2 SVGIG (reference sequence). V lost 3 bases and J lost 4; bases outside the gene matches: 2. CDR3 length: 12 residues. CDR3 amino acids: CAWSGDSYGYTF. CDR3 sequence (DNA): TGTGCCTGGAGCGGGGACAGCTATGGCTACACCTTC.

CDR3 sequence (DNA): TGTGCCAGCAGCGCCGAAGGACAGGTCCGAAGCGAGCAGTACTTC. Protein product: CASSAEGQVRSEQYF. V and J are TRBV9 and TRBJ2-5; 7 bases are shared with TRBD1. The DNA matches TRBJ2-7 better at its end, which makes the J call doubtful. This CDR3 region has 15 residues. Germline CDR1 and CDR2: SGDLS and YYNGEE.

This chain joins TRBV29-1 and TRBJ1-4; no clear D gene. Germline-derived CDR1 and CDR2 are SQVTM and ANQGSEA. CDR3 length: 13 amino acids. The V and J ends lost 5 bases and 0 bases respectively, with 7 bases between them. The CDR3 DNA follows: TGCAGCGTTCAGGAATCAACTAATGAAAAACTGTTTTTT. It translates to CSVQESTNEKLFF.

The chain joins TRBV6-5 to TRBJ2-3; 11 nucleotides match TRBD2. In germline, CDR1 is MNHEY, CDR2 SVGAGI. V trimming: 0 bases; J trimming: 4 bases; junction bases outside the gene matches: 3. CDR3 length equals 16 residues. The CDR3 DNA sequence: TGTGCCAGCAGTTACTCACTAGCGGGAGTTTCAGATACGCAGTATTTT. Translation: CASSYSLAGVSDTQYF.

The chain uses TRBV2 and TRBJ2-5; 8 bases line up with TRBD2. Germline V gene sequence: CDR1 SNHLY, CDR2 FYNNEI. Trimming cost V 2 bases and J 5 bases; bases outside gene matches: 7. This CDR3 spans 15 amino acids. This chain's CDR3 is CASSESRGGHETQYF. CDR3 in DNA: TGTGCCAGCAGTGAATCCCGGGGGGGCCACGAGACCCAGTACTTC.

The chain links TRBV13 to TRBJ1-2; D is ambiguous. The CDR3 length is 13 residues. The germline V gene has CDR1 PRHDT and CDR2 FYEKMQ (reference sequence). Trimming removed 3 bases from V and 2 bases from J, with 7 bases in between. The CDR3 nucleotides read TGTGCCAGCAGCTTGGGCACGAACTATGGCTACACCTTC. Translated: CASSLGTNYGYTF.

This sequence joins TRBV28 and TRBJ1-5; D remains ambiguous. This CDR3 region has 14 residues. Trimming cost V 5 bases and J 0 bases, with 8 bases left between them. Looked up from germline, CDR1 is MDHEN and CDR2 is SYDVKM. CDR3 sequence (DNA): TGTGCCAGCAGTCCCAGGCGTAGCAATCAGCCCCAGCATTTT. It translates to CASSPRRSNQPQHF.

The V and J genes are TRBV7-8 and TRBJ1-1; possible D gene TRBD1, 6 bases. Germline V lookup: CDR1 SGHVS, CDR2 FQNEAQ. The CDR3 consists of 16 residues. V gave up 5 bases and J gave up 1 base, with 17 bases separating them. The DNA of the CDR3 is TGTGCCAGCAGCCGTTCCGAGGGGGGGCGGAACACTGAAGCTTTCTTT. As protein: CASSRSEGGRNTEAFF.

The chain is built from TRBV30 and TRBJ2-1; 11 positions agree with TRBD1. Trimming cost V 3 bases and J 8 bases; bases outside gene matches: 3. The CDR3 totals 13 residues. Germline CDR1 GTSNPN, CDR2 SVGIG (reference sequence). CDR3 protein: CAWSGTGGDEQFF. In DNA form, the CDR3 reads TGTGCCTGGAGCGGGACAGGGGGAGATGAGCAGTTCTTC.

The chain couples TRBV7-9 to TRBJ1-2, with a weak D call TRBD1 (5 bases). The CDR3 has 16 amino acids. From germline, CDR1 is SEHNR and CDR2 FQNEAQ (reference sequence). The V end was cut by 3 bases, the J end by 4 bases, with 18 bases between. The CDR3 loop reads CASSFSPKDKGYGYTF. In DNA form, the CDR3 reads TGTGCCAGCAGCTTCAGCCCCAAGGACAAGGGCTATGGCTACACCTTC.

The genes are TRBV30 and TRBJ1-2; D remains ambiguous. This CDR3 has 13 residues. Trimming cost V 4 bases and J 0 bases, with 9 bases left between them. Germline V gene sequence: CDR1 GTSNPN, CDR2 SVGIG (reference sequence). CDR3 in amino acids: CAWTYGTNYGYTF. In DNA, the CDR3 is TGTGCCTGGACATACGGTACTAACTATGGCTACACCTTC.

The chain links TRBV20-1 to TRBJ1-1; perhaps TRBD1 as D (5 bases). The CDR3 has 11 residues. Germline V gene lookup returns CDR1 DFQATT and CDR2 SNEGSKA (reference sequence). The CDR3 coding sequence is TGCAGAAGACAGTTGAACACTGAAGCTTTCTTT. Its translation is CRRQLNTEAFF.

This chain links TRBV10-3 with TRBJ2-7; 9 bases line up with TRBD1. J gave up 3 bases and V 0 bases, and 3 bases lay outside the gene matches. In germline, CDR1 is ENHRY, CDR2 SYGVKD. The CDR3 is 15 residues long. The CDR3 protein is CAISESGQGVYEQYF. The CDR3 bases are TGTGCCATCAGTGAGTCGGGACAGGGTGTCTACGAGCAGTACTTC.

This chain uses TRBV11-2 with TRBJ1-3; D is undetermined. The CDR3 is 14 residues long. V was shortened by 1 base and J by 4 bases, with 8 bases between the two germline ends. Germline loops: CDR1 SGHAT, CDR2 FQNNGV. CDR3 nucleotides: TGTGCCAGCAGCTTAGCAGGCAGGGGAAACACCATATATTTT. Protein product: CASSLAGRGNTIYF.

The chain links TRBV21-1 to TRBJ1-3; the D segment call TRBD1 is taken from the table without a DNA check. TRBV21-1 corresponds to a pseudogene. The CDR3 spans 16 residues. The CDR3 DNA sequence: TGTGCCAGCTTTAAGAACAGGGGACACTCTGGAAACACCATATATTTT. Protein product: CASFKNRGHSGNTIYF.

This clone has a handful of counts. The chain joins TRBV5-4 to TRBJ2-5, with a weak D call TRBD1 (6 bases). This CDR3 is built from 15 residues. Trimming took 4 bases from V and 4 from J, leaving 17 bases between them. Germline V CDR1 and CDR2: SGHNT, YYREEE (reference sequence). The DNA for the CDR3 is TGTGCCAGCAGCCCACGGGCCGGGACAAGAGAGACCCAGTACTTC. Protein: CASSPRAGTRETQYF.

This chain connects TRBV10-1 to TRBJ2-7, with 10 bases aligning to TRBD2. This CDR3 is 17 amino acids long. V was pared by 6 bases and J by 1 base, with 12 bases of the junction left unmatched. Germline V gene data show CDR1 as WNHNN and CDR2 as SYGVQD (reference sequence). Here the CDR3 reads CASRKGYLAGESYEQYF. The CDR3 DNA is TGCGCCAGCAGGAAAGGCTATCTAGCGGGAGAGTCCTACGAGCAGTACTTC.

The chain joins TRBV5-1 to TRBJ1-2, with 8 bases aligning to TRBD1. CDR1 and CDR2 (germline): SGHRS, YFSETQ. J gave up 4 bases and V 3 bases, and 8 bases lay outside the gene matches. This CDR3 has 15 residues. The CDR3 is CASSWRTGNSYGYTF. The CDR3 nucleotides read TGCGCCAGCAGCTGGCGGACAGGGAACTCCTATGGCTACACCTTC.

This clone has more than one count but fewer than ten. V is TRBV6-4 and J is TRBJ2-1; 10 bases map to TRBD2. The CDR3 has 14 residues. In germline, CDR1 is MRHNA, CDR2 SNTAGT. Germline trimming cut 2 bases from V and 6 bases from J; bases unmatched to any gene: 1. In DNA, the CDR3 is TGTGCCAGCAGTGACAGCGGGGGGGCCAATGAGCAGTTCTTC. It encodes CASSDSGGANEQFF.

The chain links TRBV4-1 to TRBJ2-2, with TRBD1 matching 8 bases. The CDR3 spans 17 residues. The trim removed 3 bases at V and 5 bases at J, leaving 11 bases unmatched. The germline V gene has CDR1 MGHRA and CDR2 YSYEKL. CDR3 sequence: CASSHMVRTGKTGELFF. The CDR3 bases are TGCGCCAGCAGCCACATGGTGCGGACAGGGAAAACCGGGGAGCTGTTTTTT.

The CDR3 DNA reads TGTGCCAGCAGTTTCCCGACAGGACGGCGCGAGCAGTACTTC. Translated, it gives CASSFPTGRREQYF. The chain couples TRBV28 to TRBJ2-7; perhaps TRBD1 as D (6 bases). Germline V gives CDR1 MDHEN, CDR2 SYDVKM. The V gene lost 3 bases and the J gene lost 6 bases, with 15 bases spanning the gap. The CDR3 runs to 14 residues.